This T cell receptor beta chain was sequenced for a study of early T cells in non-severe SARS-CoV-2 infection (dated by TCRdb to about 2021). For the wider study: TCR sequencing used bulk RNA from unsorted whole blood, so alpha and beta chains could not be paired. What the study reported, not specific to this receptor: VDJdb matching was skewed toward anti-spike CD8 responses and likely underestimated virus-specific expansions, missing private and CD4 specificities.

This clonotype was picked up many times. It has no known antigen specificity. No base qualities exist here, and no much larger clone lies one base off it. Receptors were amplified or captured by 5' RACE. TCRdb lists the instrument as NextSeq 500. To correct for sequencing error and PCR bias, the TCR library protocol tagged individual cDNA molecules with unique molecular identifiers. Sequencing covered both TCR alpha and beta chains, and within each sample the abundances of alpha and beta sequences were tightly co-correlated. Per the source publication's procedure: Decombinator V4 was used to annotate the V gene, J gene and CDR3 of the TCR sequences. Expanded TCRs were defined as changing significantly between any two time points under a Poisson model with p below 0.0001. TCR abundances were normalised to the total number of TCRs sequenced per sample and expressed as counts per million. TRAV1-2 paired with TRAJ12, TRAJ20 or TRAJ33 defined MAIT TCRs, while TRAV10 paired with TRAJ18 defined iNKT TCRs. VDJdb, accessed 1 November 2021, was searched for CMV, EBV and SARS-CoV-2 annotated TCRs, with TCRs annotated for multiple antigens excluded. Clones were called with MiXCR by TCRdb after fastp trimmed the public reads at Q25, and only in-frame beta chains were retained. Each entry is one CDR3 protein sequence, shown with its most common DNA and genes. Clone size and V and J calls follow TCRdb, not the original study. This sample lists about 60,000 distinct CDR3 sequences; roughly 10% were detected once. The ten largest clones capture approximately 3% of the sample.

Set within a cohort of healthcare workers in London, UK, this nested case-control study involved weekly PCR testing of nasopharyngeal swabs along with blood sampling. Healthcare workers were recruited between 23 and 31 March 2020, during the week of the UK lockdown, and were followed weekly for up to roughly 16 weeks. The germline V and J ends show losses of 0 bases and 6 bases respectively, and no gene match explains 0 bases of the junction. The germline V gene provides CDR1 MRHNA and CDR2 SNTAGT. From the cysteine up to the phenylalanine, the CDR3 has a length of 15 residues. Just CDR3 DNA is preserved here, 45 bases in frame from base 1.

Sequenced material: whole blood. Rearrangement joined TRBV6-4 to TRBJ2-1; a stretch of 12 junction bases matches TRBD2. The TCR comes from an adult who was a healthcare worker with PCR-confirmed SARS-CoV-2 infection or an uninfected control (not recorded which). The sequence in DNA is TGTGCCAGCAGTGACTCGACTAGCGGGAGCAATGAGCAGTTCTTC. Translated, it gives CASSDSTSGSNEQFF.